This TCR beta chain was identified during a study of blood T cells in healthy people across ages. Sample-barcoded 5' priming and a J-beta primer mix drove a second PCR of about 6 to 12 cycles. A single record per CDR3 protein comes from TCRdb applying MiXCR to the 5' RACE reads. This repertoire shows about 560,000 distinct CDR3 sequences, about 27% found once; its top ten account for roughly 3.5%. Isolating PBMCs gave at least 7 million of these cells per sample. These data were likewise used in another study, on T cells of mothers and their children.

The receptor comes from a boy younger than 10 in good health. The sequencing sample was made of blood.

The CDR3 DNA sequence: TGCGCCAGCAGTCAATCGCCCGTCTACGAGCAGTACTTC. Protein sequence: CASSQSPVYEQYF. The chain is built from TRBV23-1 and TRBJ2-5; the D is unclear. The end of the DNA is better explained by TRBJ2-7, so the J call may be wrong. TRBV23-1 is an ORF, with its function uncertain. There are 13 residues in the CDR3.